This entry lists 15 T cell receptor beta chains sequenced from one sample in a study of blood T cell repertoires in COVID-19. Clones were sequenced by immunoSEQ multiplex PCR, and TCRdb holds only the in-frame ones, with some missing. The data hold 250,000 to 350,000 clones, with about 88% observed a single time. The sample comprised peripheral blood. Receptors originate from a woman aged 70-85 years with COVID-19, enrolled during active disease.

The chain recombines TRBV9 with TRBJ2-1, with 10 bases identical to TRBD2. The CDR3 sequence is 16 residues long. Germline CDR1 is SGDLS and CDR2 is YYNGEE. J gave up 7 bases and V 2 bases, and 9 bases lay outside the gene matches. This CDR3 reads CASSVPRAGGQNEQFF. For the CDR3, the DNA is TGTGCCAGCAGCGTTCCTCGAGCGGGGGGGCAGAATGAGCAGTTCTTC. The entire variable domain, with the rest obtained from reference TRBV9 and TRBJ2-1, is as follows: DSGVTQTPKHLITATGQRVTLRCSPRSGDLSVYWYQQSLDQGLQFLIQYYNGEERAKGNILERFSAQQFPDLHSELNLSSLELGDSALYFCASSVPRAGGQNEQFFGPGTRLTVL.

The chain links TRBV18 to TRBJ1-5; 7 bases are shared with TRBD1. V was clipped by 3 bases and J by 6 bases; unmatched bases: 5. From germline, CDR1 is KGHSH and CDR2 LQKENI. CDR3 length equals 14 residues. The CDR3 spells CASSPPGGLQPQHF. Written as DNA, the CDR3 is TGTGCCAGCTCACCCCCAGGGGGGCTTCAGCCCCAGCATTTT.

This chain uses TRBV2 with TRBJ1-5; 7 bases match TRBD1. This CDR3 has 15 residues. The germline CDR1 and CDR2 sequences are SNHLY and FYNNEI. V dropped 5 bases and J dropped 4; count of bases not matched to a gene: 8. Here the CDR3 reads CASSTSTGTNQPQHF. The CDR3 DNA reads as TGTGCCAGCAGTACCTCGACAGGGACAAATCAGCCCCAGCATTTT.

This clone was seen once. The chain is built from TRBV29-1 and TRBJ2-2; 10 bases fit TRBD1. Trimming cost V 5 bases and J 5 bases; bases outside gene matches: 5. The CDR3 sequence is 14 residues long. Germline CDR1 is SQVTM and CDR2 is ANQGSEA. In nucleotides, the CDR3 is TGCAGCGTTAGGACAGGGGGACTTACCGGGGAGCTGTTTTTT. Its protein is CSVRTGGLTGELFF.

The chain joins TRBV6-6 to TRBJ2-5, with 7 bases that match TRBD2. The CDR3 is 13 amino acids. V lost 4 bases and J lost 5; bases outside the gene matches: 4. Per the germline V gene, CDR1 is MNHNY and CDR2 is SVGAGI (reference sequence). The CDR3 DNA follows: TGTGCCAGCAGTTTGTTCGGGGGGGAGACCCAGTACTTC. Translated: CASSLFGGETQYF.

The CDR3 bases are TGTGCCAGCAGTCCCCGGACAGAGGGAGCCAAAAACATTCAGTACTTC. This sequence encodes CASSPRTEGAKNIQYF. V and J are TRBV27 and TRBJ2-4; TRBD1 is a possible D gene (6 bases). Germline V gene lookup returns CDR1 MNHEY and CDR2 SMNVEV (reference sequence). The CDR3 contains 16 residues. V lost 5 bases to trimming and J lost 0 bases, with 14 bases between them.

The V call is TRBV29-1, the J call TRBJ2-1; no firm D call. Trimming took 8 bases from V and 2 from J, leaving 7 bases between them. The CDR3 covers 11 residues. Germline CDR1 reads SQVTM; CDR2 reads ANQGSEA. The CDR3 sequence is CSSDTYNEQFF. The CDR3 region has the DNA TGCAGCTCCGACACCTACAATGAGCAGTTCTTC.

This chain uses TRBV29-1 with TRBJ2-3; D remains ambiguous. Trimming cost V 6 bases and J 6 bases, with 4 bases left between them. The length of the CDR3 is 9 residues. Germline assignment: CDR1 SQVTM and CDR2 ANQGSEA. CDR3 residues: CSVSDTQYF. CDR3 in DNA: TGCAGCGTGTCTGATACGCAGTATTTT.

This chain links TRBV5-6 with TRBJ2-7; D not resolved. Trimming took 4 bases from V and 3 from J, leaving 5 bases between them. CDR1 is SGHDT, CDR2 YYEEEE, per germline. This CDR3 comprises 11 residues. The CDR3 loop is CASSVNYEQYF. CDR3 nucleotides: TGTGCCAGCAGCGTAAACTACGAGCAGTACTTC.

This chain uses TRBV28 with TRBJ2-7; TRBD2 is a possible D gene (5 bases). The length of the CDR3 is 13 residues. Germline loops: CDR1 MDHEN, CDR2 SYDVKM. Trimming shortened V by 7 bases and J by 0 bases, and 10 bases separated the two germline ends. This CDR3 is CASTRAGSYEQYF. As DNA, the CDR3 is TGTGCCAGCACCCGGGCGGGCTCCTACGAGCAGTACTTC.

V usage is TRBV6-4 and J usage is TRBJ1-2; 9 positions agree with TRBD1. This CDR3 comprises 14 residues. Germline loops: CDR1 MRHNA, CDR2 SNTAGT. The V and J ends lost 8 bases and 8 bases, in that order; junction bases with no gene match: 12. CDR3 region: CASCVSTGGGGYTF. CDR3 nucleotide sequence: TGTGCCAGCTGTGTCTCTACAGGGGGCGGGGGCTACACCTTC.

The chain uses TRBV14 and TRBJ1-1; TRBD1 matches at 8 bases. This CDR3 is built from 13 residues. Losses at the gene ends were 3 bases for V and 8 bases for J; bases not matched to a gene: 5. Germline CDR1 and CDR2: SGHDN and FVKESK. The CDR3 protein is CASSQGQGAEAFF. The CDR3 nucleotides read TGTGCCAGCAGCCAGGGTCAGGGGGCGGAAGCTTTCTTT.

V gene TRBV4-3 combines with J gene TRBJ1-2; D is perhaps TRBD1 (6 bases). Trimming took off 0 bases at V and 8 bases at J, with 19 bases between the two ends. Germline V gene data show CDR1 as LGHNA and CDR2 as YSLEER. The CDR3 extends over 16 amino acids. The CDR3 DNA follows: TGCGCCAGCAGCCAAGAGGGCAGTCAGGGGCCGGGGGGCTACACCTTC. Translated: CASSQEGSQGPGGYTF.

The rearrangement joins TRBV29-1 to TRBJ2-7, with TRBD1 identical over 7 bases. This CDR3 has 12 amino acids. From germline, CDR1 is SQVTM and CDR2 ANQGSEA. Unmatched junction bases numbered 7, after V lost 6 bases and J lost 5 bases. This CDR3 is CSVRGQVDEQYF. DNA of the CDR3: TGCAGCGTCCGCGGACAGGTCGACGAGCAGTACTTC.

CDR3 coding DNA: TGTGCCAGCAGTTTAGCTGACTTATCCGGCTACACCTTC. This translates into CASSLADLSGYTF. The J gene is TRBJ1-2, the V gene TRBV28; D is unresolved. This CDR3 comprises 13 residues. Looked up from germline, CDR1 is MDHEN and CDR2 is SYDVKM. V lost 2 bases, J lost 8 bases, and 12 bases lay in between.